The T cell receptor (beta chain) described here comes from a study of PD-1 blockade in mismatch repair-deficient tumors. The overall study: All were previously treated, progressing patients with some twelve mismatch repair-deficient cancer types. Whole-study findings and limits: After pembrolizumab, tumor-resident clones rose rapidly, then generally contracted before radiologic responses.

Sequenced by immunoSEQ multiplex PCR; TCRdb stores in-frame clones only, minus some. The sample lists over 100,000 clones; 65% to 80% were seen once. About this clone: The target antigen is unknown.

Every patient had mismatch repair deficiency by PCR or immunohistochemistry. The CDR3 is 15 amino acids. Germline CDR1 and CDR2: SGHRS and YFSETQ. The V and J ends lost 6 bases and 5 bases respectively, with 20 bases between them. Source: peripheral blood, taken 60 weeks after starting pembrolizumab. The chain has TRBV5-1 and TRBJ2-5; D possibly corresponds to TRBD2 (5 bases). The sequence came from an adult with mismatch repair-deficient cancer. Here the CDR3 DNA reads TGCGCCAGCACTCGTTCCGAGGGAGTTCAGGAGACCCAGTACTTC. Translated: CASTRSEGVQETQYF.